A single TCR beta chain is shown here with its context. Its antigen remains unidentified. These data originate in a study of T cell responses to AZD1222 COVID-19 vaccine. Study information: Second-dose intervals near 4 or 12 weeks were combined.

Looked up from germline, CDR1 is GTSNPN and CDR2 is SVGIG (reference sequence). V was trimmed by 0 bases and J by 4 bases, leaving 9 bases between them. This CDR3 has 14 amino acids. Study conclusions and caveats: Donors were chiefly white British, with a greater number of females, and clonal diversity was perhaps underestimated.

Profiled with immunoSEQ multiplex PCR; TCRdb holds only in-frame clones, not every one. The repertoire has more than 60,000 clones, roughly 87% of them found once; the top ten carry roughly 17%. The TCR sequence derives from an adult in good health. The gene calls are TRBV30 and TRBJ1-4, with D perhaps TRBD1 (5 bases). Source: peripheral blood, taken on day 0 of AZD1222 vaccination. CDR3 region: CAWSVGPINEKLFF. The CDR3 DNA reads TGTGCCTGGAGTGTGGGACCGATTAATGAAAAACTGTTTTTT.